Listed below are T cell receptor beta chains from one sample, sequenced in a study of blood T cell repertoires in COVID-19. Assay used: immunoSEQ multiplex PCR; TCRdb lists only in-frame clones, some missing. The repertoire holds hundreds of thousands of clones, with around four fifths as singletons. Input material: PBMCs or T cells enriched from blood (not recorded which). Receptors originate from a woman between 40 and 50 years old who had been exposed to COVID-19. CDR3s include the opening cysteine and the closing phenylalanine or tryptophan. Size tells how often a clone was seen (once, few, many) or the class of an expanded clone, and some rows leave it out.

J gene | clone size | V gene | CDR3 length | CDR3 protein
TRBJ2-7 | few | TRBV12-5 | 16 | CASGLALTATDYEQYF
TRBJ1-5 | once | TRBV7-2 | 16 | CASSPDRPYSNQPQHF
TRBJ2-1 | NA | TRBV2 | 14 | CASSKQGDYNEQFF
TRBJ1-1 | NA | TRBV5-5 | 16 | CASSLSVAAGLGEAFF
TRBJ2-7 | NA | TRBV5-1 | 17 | CASSDRWTAGRPYEQYF
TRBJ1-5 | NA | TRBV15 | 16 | CATSQTKGTGVQPQHF
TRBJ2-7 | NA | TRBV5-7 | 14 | CASSWDRTTYEQYF
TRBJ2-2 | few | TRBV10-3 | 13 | CAIRRVIGGELFF
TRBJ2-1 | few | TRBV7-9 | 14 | CASASGSSYNEQFF
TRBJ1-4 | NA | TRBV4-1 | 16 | CASSLNGQGSNEKLFF
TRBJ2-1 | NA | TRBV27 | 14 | CASSPIGGANEQFF
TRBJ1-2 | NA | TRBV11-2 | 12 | CASSGTVFGYTF
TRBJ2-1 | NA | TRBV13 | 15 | CASLDRGSSYNEQFF
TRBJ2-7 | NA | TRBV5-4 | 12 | CASSSTGNEQYF
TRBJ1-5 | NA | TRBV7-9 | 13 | CASSPSGYQPQHF
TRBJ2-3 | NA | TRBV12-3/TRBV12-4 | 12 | CASTHSTDTQYF
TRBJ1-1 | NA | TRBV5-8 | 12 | CASRQTNTEAFF
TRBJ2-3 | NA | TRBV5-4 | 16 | CASSPRGRGVTDTQYF
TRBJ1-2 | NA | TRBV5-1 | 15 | CASSLTPTENYGYTF
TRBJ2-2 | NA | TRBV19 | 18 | CASSIGPRDRTRLGELFF
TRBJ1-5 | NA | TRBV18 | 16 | CASSPGTGGGNQPQHF
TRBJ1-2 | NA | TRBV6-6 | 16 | CASSPTPDRVVDGYTF
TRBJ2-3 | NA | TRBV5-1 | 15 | CASREGGLRADTQYF
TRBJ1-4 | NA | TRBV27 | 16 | CASSLYPGQGREKLFF
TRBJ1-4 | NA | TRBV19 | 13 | CASGDRINEKLFF
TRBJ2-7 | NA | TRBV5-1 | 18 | CASSSLPGQGTVINEQYF
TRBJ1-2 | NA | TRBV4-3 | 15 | CASSHRDRGSYGYTF
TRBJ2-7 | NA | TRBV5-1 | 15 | CASSLRVGESYEQYF
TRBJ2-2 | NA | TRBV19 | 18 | CASRRGLAEPLNTGELFF
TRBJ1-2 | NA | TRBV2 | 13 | CASSPQGGYGYTF
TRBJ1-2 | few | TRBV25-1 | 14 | CASSPGTTPYGYTF
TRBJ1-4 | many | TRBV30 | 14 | CAWSKQGADEKLFF
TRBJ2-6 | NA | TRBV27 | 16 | CASSFGEYSGANVLTF
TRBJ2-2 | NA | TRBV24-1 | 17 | CATSDRGTARRTGELFF
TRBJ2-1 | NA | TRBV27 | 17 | CASSLRRGEATYNEQFF
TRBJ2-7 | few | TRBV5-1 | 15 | CASSLSSGAPYEQYF
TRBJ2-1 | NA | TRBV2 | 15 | CASRPTSGGRNEQFF
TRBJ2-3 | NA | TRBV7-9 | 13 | CAGGGGTTDTQYF
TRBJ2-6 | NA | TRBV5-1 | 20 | CASSLADREGGSSGANVLTF
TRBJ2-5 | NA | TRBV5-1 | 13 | CASRTGDVETQYF
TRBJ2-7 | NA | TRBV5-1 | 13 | CASSFGQGIEQYF
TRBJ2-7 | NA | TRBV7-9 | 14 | CASSTGTASYEQYF
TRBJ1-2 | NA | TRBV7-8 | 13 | CASSLDQNYGYTF
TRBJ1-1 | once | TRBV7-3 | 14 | CASSSGTGTTEAFF
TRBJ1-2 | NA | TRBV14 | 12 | CASSIQGYGYTF
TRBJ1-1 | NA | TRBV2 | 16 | CASSERGGRLNTEAFF
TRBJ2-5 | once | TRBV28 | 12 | CASSWTEETQYF
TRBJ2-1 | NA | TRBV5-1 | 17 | CASSPRASGGGYNEQFF
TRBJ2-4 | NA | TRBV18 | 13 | CASSPLTGQDIHF
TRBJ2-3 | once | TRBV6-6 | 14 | CASRPTTDTDTQYF
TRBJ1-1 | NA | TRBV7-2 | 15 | CASSLTGDMNTEAFF
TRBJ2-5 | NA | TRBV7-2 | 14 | CASSPDRGSETQYF
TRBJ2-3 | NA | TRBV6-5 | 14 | CASSLQEHTDTQYF
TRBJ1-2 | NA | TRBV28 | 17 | CASSFHLEGVANYGYTF
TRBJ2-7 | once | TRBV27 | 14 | CASSWDRGPYEQYF
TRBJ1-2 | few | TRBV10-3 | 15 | CAITPEVSAYYGYTF
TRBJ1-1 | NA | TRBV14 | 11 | CASSQATEAFF
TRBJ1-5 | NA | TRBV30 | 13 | CAWSGLLNQPQHF
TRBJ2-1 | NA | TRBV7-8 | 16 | CASSVAGTSGGNEQFF